The 32 T cell receptor beta chains reported below all come from one sample, sequenced in a study of OX40 agonist ivuxolimab in advanced cancers. Generated by immunoSEQ multiplex PCR, the TCRdb table keeps only in-frame clones and is missing some. The repertoire holds fewer than 80,000 clones, with roughly 87% as singletons. The sample consisted of CD4+ or CD8+ T cells sorted from blood, taken in a trial of the OX40 agonist ivuxolimab. The origin of the receptors is an adult with an advanced solid tumor such as melanoma, head and neck, liver or kidney cancer.

This sequence joins TRBV29-1 and TRBJ2-3; TRBD1 aligns across 7 bases. V lost 0 bases to trimming and J lost 9 bases; unmatched junction nucleotides: 12. The CDR3 has 15 amino acids. Germline CDR1 reads SQVTM; CDR2 reads ANQGSEA. The CDR3 sequence: CSVEDPLGAGGTQYF. CDR3 coding DNA: TGCAGCGTTGAAGATCCACTTGGTGCAGGGGGAACGCAGTATTTT.

The genes are TRBV2 and TRBJ1-3; D remains unclear. Between the trimmed V and J ends, which lost 3 bases and 0 bases, there was a span of 12 bases. The CDR3 sequence is 16 residues long. The germline gives CDR1 SNHLY, CDR2 FYNNEI. The CDR3 is CASSDRRLPSGNTIYF. CDR3 DNA: TGTGCCAGCAGTGATAGGCGTCTACCCTCTGGAAACACCATATATTTT.

The rearrangement uses TRBV4-1 and TRBJ2-7; no definite D call. The CDR3 has 16 amino acids. V lost 0 bases to trimming and J lost 3 bases, with 15 bases between them. CDR1 is MGHRA, CDR2 YSYEKL, per germline. The CDR3 DNA follows: TGCGCCAGCAGCCAAGATCCTTCCGGAGCCGGCTACGAGCAGTACTTC. This encodes CASSQDPSGAGYEQYF.

This chain joins TRBV7-2 and TRBJ2-1; D unclear. The CDR3 spans 14 residues. Trimming stripped 5 bases from V and 4 bases from J, with 12 bases between. Germline CDR1 reads SGHTA; CDR2 reads FQGNSA. This chain's CDR3 is CASSLPTKYNEQFF. CDR3 bases: TGTGCCAGCAGCCTCCCCACGAAGTACAATGAGCAGTTCTTC.

This clone has a handful of counts. This rearrangement joins TRBV5-6 to TRBJ1-1; unclear D gene. Germline CDR1 SGHDT, CDR2 YYEEEE. The V and J ends lost 3 bases and 2 bases respectively, with 11 bases between them. There are 14 residues in the CDR3. This CDR3 reads CASSSGRRNTEAFF. For the CDR3, the DNA is TGTGCCAGCAGCTCTGGACGGAGAAACACTGAAGCTTTCTTT.

The rearrangement uses TRBV5-1 and TRBJ2-1; 8 positions match TRBD1. The CDR3 length is 14 residues. Per germline, CDR1 SGHRS and CDR2 YFSETQ. The J segment lost 7 bases and the V segment lost 4 bases, leaving 7 bases of the junction unmatched. CDR3 nucleotides: TGCGCCAGCAGCCCCGGACAGGGACTGAATGAGCAGTTCTTC. Translated: CASSPGQGLNEQFF.

The chain carries TRBV5-1 and TRBJ2-5, with a possible D match to TRBD2 (6 bases). CDR1 is SGHRS and CDR2 is YFSETQ in the germline V gene. Trimming pared 3 bases from V and 5 bases from J, leaving 17 bases between. The CDR3 is 15 amino acids. The CDR3 DNA follows: TGCGCCAGCAGCTCCGACCCCTCTAGCGTTGAGACCCAGTACTTC. Translating gives CASSSDPSSVETQYF.

Turning to this clone: This CDR3 is also generated by other DNA sequences in the sample. The V gene is TRBV6-1, the J gene TRBJ2-7, with D tentatively TRBD2 (7 bases). This CDR3 contains 14 residues. CDR1 is MNHNS and CDR2 is SASEGT in the germline V gene. V lost 2 bases and J lost 1, with 9 bases in between. CDR3 bases: TGTGCCAGCAGTGAAAGGGGGGGATCCTACGAGCAGTACTTC. Protein: CASSERGGSYEQYF.

This clone was seen more than once but under ten times. V is TRBV6-5 and J is TRBJ2-7; 8 positions agree with TRBD1. The CDR3 is made up of 13 amino acids. V was clipped by 6 bases and J by 6 bases; unmatched bases: 7. Per germline, CDR1 MNHEY and CDR2 SVGAGI. CDR3 DNA: TGTGCCAGCAGCCGAGGGACAGGCGCCGAGCAGTACTTC. Residues: CASSRGTGAEQYF.

The gene calls are TRBV6-6 and TRBJ2-6; the D gene could be TRBD1 or TRBD2 (5 bases each). The CDR3 has 15 amino acids. The V end was cut by 3 bases, the J end by 1 base, with 7 bases between. CDR1 and CDR2 from the germline V gene are MNHNY and SVGAGI (reference sequence). CDR3 protein: CASSYWGSGANVLTF. For the CDR3, the DNA is TGTGCCAGCAGTTATTGGGGGTCTGGGGCCAACGTCCTGACTTTC.

As to this clone: The sample holds other DNA sequences that translate to the same CDR3. V gene TRBV19 combines with J gene TRBJ2-3, with 8 bases identical to TRBD2. From germline, CDR1 is LNHDA and CDR2 SQIVND (reference sequence). The CDR3 covers 13 residues. After removal of 3 bases from V and 4 bases from J, the junction contained 0 bases not matched to a gene. The chain's CDR3 is CASSIGRADTQYF. The CDR3 DNA reads as TGTGCCAGTAGTATCGGGAGGGCAGATACGCAGTATTTT.

This rearrangement joins TRBV6-1 to TRBJ2-7, with D perhaps matching TRBD1 (5 bases). The V gene lost 0 bases and the J gene lost 5 bases, with 11 bases spanning the gap. The length of the CDR3 is 14 residues. Germline CDR1 and CDR2: MNHNS and SASEGT. The CDR3 nucleotides read TGTGCCAGCAGTGAAGCGATAGGGGATGACGAGCAGTACTTC. Translating gives CASSEAIGDDEQYF.

V is TRBV28 and J is TRBJ2-1; D might be TRBD2 (5 bases). CDR1 is MDHEN and CDR2 is SYDVKM in the germline V gene. The CDR3 is made up of 15 amino acids. V was cut by 5 bases and J by 0 bases, with 11 bases left in between. This CDR3 reads CASSPAAGSYNEQFF. CDR3 DNA sequence: TGTGCCAGCAGTCCGGCGGCGGGCTCCTACAATGAGCAGTTCTTC.

This clone was seen just once. The rearrangement links TRBV2 to TRBJ2-5; the D gene is possibly TRBD2 (5 bases). Germline loops: CDR1 SNHLY, CDR2 FYNNEI. The CDR3 extends over 13 amino acids. Deletions cut 5 bases from V and 2 bases from J, with 9 bases between. DNA of the CDR3: TGTGCCAGCAGTCGGGATTTACAAGAGACCCAGTACTTC. Protein product: CASSRDLQETQYF.

The chain is built from TRBV6-5 and TRBJ2-1, with TRBD2 matching 7 bases. This CDR3 is 15 amino acids long. Trimming at V came to 0 bases and at J to 7 bases, leaving 6 bases not matched to a gene. Germline loops: CDR1 MNHEY, CDR2 SVGAGI. CDR3: CASSYSWDYENEQFF. The CDR3, as DNA: TGTGCCAGCAGTTACTCGTGGGACTATGAGAATGAGCAGTTCTTC.

As regards this clone: A read error may account for a junction end that differs from germline. The chain is built from TRBV2 and TRBJ1-4, with no clear D. This CDR3 spans 15 amino acids. Per germline, CDR1 SNHLY and CDR2 FYNNEI. CDR3 sequence: CASREDTSGSEKLFF. The CDR3 DNA reads TGTGCCAGCAGGGAAGACACGTCCGGGTCCGAAAAACTGTTTTTT.

This rearrangement joins TRBV4-3 to TRBJ1-2; no clear D gene. With 0 bases removed from V and 8 bases from J, the gap between germline ends came to 16 bases. CDR1 is LGHNA and CDR2 is YSLEER in the germline V gene. The CDR3 is made up of 15 amino acids. This CDR3 reads CASSQEWTARRGYTF. CDR3 coding DNA: TGCGCCAGCAGCCAAGAATGGACGGCCAGGCGGGGCTACACCTTC.

This chain links TRBV5-1 with TRBJ2-2; unclear D gene. The CDR3 spans 15 residues. V was trimmed by 3 bases and J by 6 bases, leaving 15 bases between them. Germline values: CDR1 SGHRS, CDR2 YFSETQ. The CDR3 region has the DNA TGCGCCAGCAGCTCGGGCCAGTACGCGGCCGGGGAGCTGTTTTTT. As protein: CASSSGQYAAGELFF.

This chain links TRBV11-2 with TRBJ1-2; D perhaps matches TRBD1 (5 bases). Germline CDR1 SGHAT, CDR2 FQNNGV. Trimming left V 5 bases short and J 5 bases short, with 18 bases between. The CDR3 extends over 15 amino acids. CDR3 DNA sequence: TGTGCCAGCAGCCCGGGGCTGGGGTCTGGGTATGGCTACACCTTC. This codes for CASSPGLGSGYGYTF.

The CDR3 DNA reads TGTGCCAGTAGTGCACAGGGATCAAAACTGTTTTTT. This translates into CASSAQGSKLFF. The rearrangement joins TRBV19 to TRBJ1-4; tentatively, D is TRBD1 (6 bases). The CDR3 contains 12 residues. Between the trimmed V and J ends, which lost 5 bases and 10 bases, there was a span of 11 bases. Germline V gives CDR1 LNHDA, CDR2 SQIVND (reference sequence). Full variable domain (remainder filled in from reference TRBV19 and TRBJ1-4): DGGITQSPKYLFRKEGQNVTLSCEQNLNHDAMYWYRQDPGQGLRLIYYSQIVNDFQKGDIAEGYSVSREKKESFPLTVTSAQKNPTAFYLCASSAQGSKLFFGSGTQLSVL.

In the case of this clone: A read error may produce the germline difference seen at one junction end. The chain links TRBV10-3 to TRBJ1-1; 8 bases fit TRBD1. This CDR3 has 12 residues. Germline V gene data show CDR1 as ENHRY and CDR2 as SYGVKD. CDR3 bases: TGTGCCAGCAGTAGACAGGGGTCCTCGCCTTTCTTT. Translating it yields CASSRQGSSPFF.

The CDR3 loop is CASSQVTETEAFF. The CDR3 DNA is TGCGCCAGCAGCCAGGTGACGGAGACTGAAGCTTTCTTT. The V and J genes are TRBV5-1 and TRBJ1-1; no clear D. The V and J ends lost 4 bases and 5 bases respectively, with 12 bases between them. Germline V gene sequence: CDR1 SGHRS, CDR2 YFSETQ. The CDR3 runs 13 residues.

With respect to this clone: Other DNA sequences in the same sample also yield this CDR3. The chain employs TRBV14 and TRBJ2-7, with D maybe TRBD2 (5 bases). Germline V gives CDR1 SGHDN, CDR2 FVKESK. Between the trimmed V and J ends, which lost 0 bases and 9 bases, there was a span of 9 bases. The CDR3 has 12 residues. The CDR3 here is CASSQERALQYF. The DNA of the CDR3 is TGTGCCAGCAGCCAAGAGAGGGCCTTGCAGTACTTC.

The CDR3 nucleotides read TGTGCCTGGAGTGTACCCCTGGTGAGATCTGAAAAACTGTTTTTT. Its translation is CAWSVPLVRSEKLFF. The chain combines TRBV30 with TRBJ1-4, with D uncertain. Germline lookup yields CDR1 GTSNPN and CDR2 SVGIG (reference sequence). The CDR3 loop spans 15 amino acids. V shed 0 bases and J shed 7 bases, with 15 bases lying between them.

J is TRBJ2-2 and V is TRBV9; TRBD2 matches 7 bases. The length of the CDR3 is 14 residues. With 4 bases clipped from V and 7 bases from J, the junction kept 7 bases outside the gene matches. Germline V gene lookup returns CDR1 SGDLS and CDR2 YYNGEE. The CDR3 loop is CASSFRGDGGELFF. DNA for the CDR3: TGTGCCAGCAGCTTCCGGGGGGACGGCGGGGAGCTGTTTTTT.

This chain uses TRBV23-1 with TRBJ2-7, with unresolved D. TRBV23-1 is designated an ORF whose function remains uncertain. This CDR3 has 12 residues. V was shortened by 4 bases and J by 0 bases, with 4 bases between the two germline ends. This chain's CDR3 is CASSRSSYEQYF. The CDR3, as DNA: TGCGCCAGCAGTCGGAGCTCCTACGAGCAGTACTTC.

This sequence joins TRBV19 and TRBJ2-1; the match to TRBD1 covers 12 bases. The V gene's germline CDR1 is LNHDA and CDR2 SQIVND (reference sequence). The trim removed 7 bases at V and 6 bases at J, leaving 7 bases unmatched. The CDR3 contains 15 residues. CDR3 loop: CASTLGQGARNEQFF. In DNA form, the CDR3 reads TGTGCCAGTACCCTGGGACAGGGGGCGCGCAATGAGCAGTTCTTC.

The V gene is TRBV6-6, the J gene TRBJ2-6; D remains ambiguous. CDR3 length equals 14 residues. Looked up from germline, CDR1 is MNHNY and CDR2 is SVGAGI (reference sequence). The V end was cut by 0 bases, the J end by 3 bases, with 3 bases between. The CDR3 DNA follows: TGTGCCAGCAGTTACTCATTTGGGGCCAACGTCCTGACTTTC. Translation: CASSYSFGANVLTF.

The chain uses TRBV27 and TRBJ1-6, with D perhaps TRBD1 (5 bases). V was cut by 0 bases and J by 0 bases, with 9 bases left in between. Germline values: CDR1 MNHEY, CDR2 SMNVEV (reference sequence). CDR3 length equals 17 residues. In nucleotides, the CDR3 is TGTGCCAGCAGTTTATCGATCGGGGGCTCCTATAATTCACCCCTCCACTTT. Protein product: CASSLSIGGSYNSPLHF.

V gene TRBV11-2 combines with J gene TRBJ2-3; D is unresolved. The CDR3 covers 12 residues. Germline V CDR1 and CDR2: SGHAT, FQNNGV. The ends were cut back, 1 base at V and 6 bases at J, with 5 bases in the middle. CDR3 in amino acids: CASSLGFDTQYF. Written as DNA, the CDR3 is TGTGCCAGCAGCTTAGGATTTGATACGCAGTATTTT.

The chain employs TRBV2 and TRBJ2-2, with D unresolved. The CDR3 has 13 amino acids. Trimming removed 6 bases from V and 7 bases from J, with 12 bases in between. Germline loops: CDR1 SNHLY, CDR2 FYNNEI. Here the CDR3 DNA reads TGTGCCAGCAGCTACGCGAACCTCGGGGAGCTGTTTTTT. Its protein is CASSYANLGELFF.

V is TRBV18 and J is TRBJ1-2, with D possibly matching TRBD1 (5 bases). Germline V gives CDR1 KGHSH, CDR2 LQKENI. This CDR3 comprises 11 residues. Trimming took off 4 bases at V and 13 bases at J, with 13 bases between the two ends. The DNA for the CDR3 is TGTGCCAGCTCACAGGACATCGGTTTCACCTTC. It encodes CASSQDIGFTF.